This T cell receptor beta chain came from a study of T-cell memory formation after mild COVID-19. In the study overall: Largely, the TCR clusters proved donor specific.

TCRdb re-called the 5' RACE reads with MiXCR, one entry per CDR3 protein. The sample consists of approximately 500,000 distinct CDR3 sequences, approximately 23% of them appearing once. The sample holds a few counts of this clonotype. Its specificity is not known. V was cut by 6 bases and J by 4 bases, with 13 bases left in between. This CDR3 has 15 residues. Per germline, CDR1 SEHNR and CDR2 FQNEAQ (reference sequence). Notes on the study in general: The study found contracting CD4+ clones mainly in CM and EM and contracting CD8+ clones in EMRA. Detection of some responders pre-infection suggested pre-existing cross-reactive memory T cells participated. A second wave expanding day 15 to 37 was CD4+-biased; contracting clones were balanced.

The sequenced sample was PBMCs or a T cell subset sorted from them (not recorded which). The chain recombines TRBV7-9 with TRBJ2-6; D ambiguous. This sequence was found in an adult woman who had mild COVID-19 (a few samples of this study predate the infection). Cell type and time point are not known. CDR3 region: CASSHLRAGANVLTF. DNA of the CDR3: TGTGCCAGCAGTCACCTTAGGGCCGGGGCCAACGTCCTGACTTTC.